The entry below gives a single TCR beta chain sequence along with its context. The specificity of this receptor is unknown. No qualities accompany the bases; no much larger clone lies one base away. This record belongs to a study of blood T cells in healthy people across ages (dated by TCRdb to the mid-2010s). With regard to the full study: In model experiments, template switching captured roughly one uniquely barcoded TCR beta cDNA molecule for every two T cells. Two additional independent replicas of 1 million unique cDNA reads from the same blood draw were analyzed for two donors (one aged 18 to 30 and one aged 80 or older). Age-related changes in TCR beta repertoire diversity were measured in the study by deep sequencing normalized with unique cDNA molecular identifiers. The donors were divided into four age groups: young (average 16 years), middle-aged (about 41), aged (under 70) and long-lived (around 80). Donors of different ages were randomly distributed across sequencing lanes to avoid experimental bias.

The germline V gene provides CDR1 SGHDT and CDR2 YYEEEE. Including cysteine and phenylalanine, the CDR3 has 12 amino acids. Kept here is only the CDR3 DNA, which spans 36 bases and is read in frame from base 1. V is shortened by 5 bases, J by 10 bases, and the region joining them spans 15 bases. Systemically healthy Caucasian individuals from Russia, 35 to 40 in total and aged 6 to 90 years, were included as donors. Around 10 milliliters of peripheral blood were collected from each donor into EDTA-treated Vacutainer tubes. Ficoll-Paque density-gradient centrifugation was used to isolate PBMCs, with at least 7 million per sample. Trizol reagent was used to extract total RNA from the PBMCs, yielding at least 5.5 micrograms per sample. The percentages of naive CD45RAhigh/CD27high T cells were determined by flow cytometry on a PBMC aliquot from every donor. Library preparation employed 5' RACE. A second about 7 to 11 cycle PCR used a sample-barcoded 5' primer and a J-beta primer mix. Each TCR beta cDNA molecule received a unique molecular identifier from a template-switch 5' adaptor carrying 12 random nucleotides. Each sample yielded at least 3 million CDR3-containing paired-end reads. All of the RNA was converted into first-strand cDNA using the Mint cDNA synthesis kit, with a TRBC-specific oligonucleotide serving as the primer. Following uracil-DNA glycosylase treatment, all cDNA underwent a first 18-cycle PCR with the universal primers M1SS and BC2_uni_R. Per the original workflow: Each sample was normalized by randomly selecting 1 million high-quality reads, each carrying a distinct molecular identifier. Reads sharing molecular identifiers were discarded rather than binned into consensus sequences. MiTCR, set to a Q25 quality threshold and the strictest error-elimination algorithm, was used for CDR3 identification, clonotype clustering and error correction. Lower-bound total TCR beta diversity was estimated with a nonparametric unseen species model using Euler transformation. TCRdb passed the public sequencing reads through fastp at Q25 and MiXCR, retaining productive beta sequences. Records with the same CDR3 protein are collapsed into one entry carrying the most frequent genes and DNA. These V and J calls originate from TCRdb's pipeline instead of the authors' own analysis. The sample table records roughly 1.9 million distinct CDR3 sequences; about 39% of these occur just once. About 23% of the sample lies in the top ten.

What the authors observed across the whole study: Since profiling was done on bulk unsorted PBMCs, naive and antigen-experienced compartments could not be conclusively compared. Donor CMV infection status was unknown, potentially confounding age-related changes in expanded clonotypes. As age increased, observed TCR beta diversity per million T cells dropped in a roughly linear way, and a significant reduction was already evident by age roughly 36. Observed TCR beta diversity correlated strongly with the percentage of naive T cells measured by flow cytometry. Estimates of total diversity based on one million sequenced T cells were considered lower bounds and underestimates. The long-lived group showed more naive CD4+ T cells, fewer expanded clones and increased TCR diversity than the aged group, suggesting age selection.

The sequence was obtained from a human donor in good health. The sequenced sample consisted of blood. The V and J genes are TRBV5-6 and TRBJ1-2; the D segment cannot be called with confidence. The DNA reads TGTGCCAGCAGGATCGAGGTTTTTGACTACACCTTC. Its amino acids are CASRIEVFDYTF.